This T cell receptor beta chain derives from a study of blood T cell dynamics during melanoma immunotherapy. Documented time point: pre-treatment baseline. This table comes from immunoSEQ multiplex PCR, and its TCRdb copy is limited to in-frame clones, with some not included. The sample yields 7,000 or so clones, approximately 83% seen once. Trimming cost V 7 bases and J 3 bases; bases outside gene matches: 10. Germline V gene lookup returns CDR1 SNHLY and CDR2 FYNNEI. The CDR3 contains 18 residues. This clone was observed a single time. The sequence came from a human donor with melanoma. Some clones in this sample may be carry-over from other donors' samples. The V gene is TRBV2, the J gene TRBJ2-2, with 14 bases identical to TRBD2. The starting material was blood, obtained from a patient treated with checkpoint blockade. The CDR3 region is CASTSPRLAGGHTGELFF. In nucleotides, the CDR3 is TGTGCCAGCACTTCACCCCGACTAGCGGGGGGGCACACCGGGGAGCTGTTTTTT.